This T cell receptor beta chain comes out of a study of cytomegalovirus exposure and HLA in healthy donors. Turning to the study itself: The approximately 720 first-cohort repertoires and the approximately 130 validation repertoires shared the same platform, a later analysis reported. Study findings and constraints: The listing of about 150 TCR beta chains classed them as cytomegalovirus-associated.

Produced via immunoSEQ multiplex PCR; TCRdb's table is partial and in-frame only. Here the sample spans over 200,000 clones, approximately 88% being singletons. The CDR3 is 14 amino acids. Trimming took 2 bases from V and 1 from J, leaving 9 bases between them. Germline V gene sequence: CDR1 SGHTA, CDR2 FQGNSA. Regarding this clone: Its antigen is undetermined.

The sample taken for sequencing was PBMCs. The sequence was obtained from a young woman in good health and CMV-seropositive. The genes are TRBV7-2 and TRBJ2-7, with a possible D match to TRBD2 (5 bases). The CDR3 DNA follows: TGTGCCAGCAGCTTAAGCGGAACGTCCTACGAGCAGTACTTC. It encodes CASSLSGTSYEQYF.